This TCR beta chain emerged from a study of CD8+ T cells in alopecia areata. Overall study: Using the percentage of affected scalp area, treated patients' severity was scored.

cDNA reverse transcribed from extracted RNA served as the sequencing template. This table comes from immunoSEQ multiplex PCR, and its TCRdb copy is limited to in-frame clones, with some not included. Of more than 200,000 clones detected, approximately 40% appear once; the ten largest clones hold around 3%. CDR3 size: 14 residues. Trimming took off 3 bases at V and 2 bases at J, with 5 bases between the two ends. Germline loops: CDR1 PRHDT, CDR2 FYEKMQ (reference sequence). This clone was seen only a few times. Its antigen remains unknown. Regarding the study as a whole: Numerous expanded lesional clones remained in scalp and blood during tofacitinib. Elevated clonality characterized lesional scalp relative to normal scalp, particularly in alopecia totalis/universalis.

Treatment specified: oral pan-JAK inhibitor, 5-10 mg twice daily. V and J are TRBV13 and TRBJ2-6; D remains unclear. This sample comprised CD4+ T cells sorted from blood, obtained at roughly week 36, from a patient treated with tofacitinib. The origin of this receptor is a human donor with alopecia areata. For the CDR3, the DNA is TGTGCCAGCAGCTTTTTCGCTGGGGCCAACGTCCTGACTTTC. It yields the protein CASSFFAGANVLTF. Looking up the rest from reference TRBV13 and TRBJ2-6 gives the full variable domain: AAGVIQSPRHLIKEKRETATLKCYPIPRHDTVYWYQQGPGQDPQFLISFYEKMQSDKGSIPDRFSAQQFSDYHSELNMSSLELGDSALYFCASSFFAGANVLTFGAGSRLTVL.